This T cell receptor beta chain was recorded in a study of monozygotic twins with inflammatory bowel disease. For every TCR library, around 3,700 ng of total RNA was used. Via template switching, UMIs carrying a 6-nucleotide sample barcode were introduced. No DNA is given; TCRdb re-called the 5' RACE reads and lists each CDR3 protein once. The table for this sample gives some 210,000 distinct CDR3 sequences. The CDR3 loop spans 13 amino acids. Germline V gene sequence: CDR1 ENHRY, CDR2 SYGVKD. The source material was blood. This TCR was recovered from a human donor with ulcerative colitis or Crohn's disease, or a healthy co-twin of an affected twin (not recorded which). The chain is built from TRBV10-3 and TRBJ2-1; TCRdb proposes TRBD2, but this gene call is untestable without DNA. This CDR3 reads CAIYREGLGEQFF.